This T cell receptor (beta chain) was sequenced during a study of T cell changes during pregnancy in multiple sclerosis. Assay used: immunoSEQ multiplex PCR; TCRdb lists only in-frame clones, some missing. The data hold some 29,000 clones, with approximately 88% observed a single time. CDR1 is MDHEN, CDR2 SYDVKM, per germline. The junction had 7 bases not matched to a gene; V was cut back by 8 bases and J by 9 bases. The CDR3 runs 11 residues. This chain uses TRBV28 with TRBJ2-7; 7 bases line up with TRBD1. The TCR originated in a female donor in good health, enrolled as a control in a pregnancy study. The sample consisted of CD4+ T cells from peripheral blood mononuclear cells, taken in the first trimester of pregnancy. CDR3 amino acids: CASGPRTGQYF. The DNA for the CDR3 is TGTGCCAGCGGACCAAGGACAGGGCAGTACTTC.